This T cell receptor (beta chain) emerged from a study of T cells in Graves' hyperthyroidism and ophthalmopathy. Broader study findings: Clonotypes that were expanded in thyroid above 0.001 mostly appeared in blood too.

Ophthalmopathy patients all had a Clinical Activity Score of at least 3, a NOSPECS grade of at least 4 and disease under 3 months old. Any patient presenting with uncontrolled infection, other autoimmune disease, pregnancy or lactation was left out. This clonotype was seen repeatedly, ten times or more. Its antigen is not identified. The germline gives CDR1 SNHLY, CDR2 FYNNEI. V gave up 2 bases and J gave up 0 bases, with 8 bases separating them. This CDR3 is 15 amino acids long. Authors of the study amplified TCR beta CDR3 regions from RNA transcripts. The study used the HTBI primer set for a first-round RT-PCR of the TCR CDR3. TCRdb recomputed calls from the multiplex PCR reads with MiXCR, one row per CDR3 protein. The repertoire holds around 500,000 distinct CDR3 sequences, about 20% seen once, with approximately 49% in the top ten.

The V call is TRBV2, the J call TRBJ2-1; D may be TRBD2 (5 bases). The TCR comes from a woman aged 70-85 years with Graves' ophthalmopathy. Sequencing input: blood. This CDR3 is CASSERADSYNEQFF. CDR3 bases: TGTGCCAGCAGTGAAAGAGCGGACTCCTACAATGAGCAGTTCTTC.